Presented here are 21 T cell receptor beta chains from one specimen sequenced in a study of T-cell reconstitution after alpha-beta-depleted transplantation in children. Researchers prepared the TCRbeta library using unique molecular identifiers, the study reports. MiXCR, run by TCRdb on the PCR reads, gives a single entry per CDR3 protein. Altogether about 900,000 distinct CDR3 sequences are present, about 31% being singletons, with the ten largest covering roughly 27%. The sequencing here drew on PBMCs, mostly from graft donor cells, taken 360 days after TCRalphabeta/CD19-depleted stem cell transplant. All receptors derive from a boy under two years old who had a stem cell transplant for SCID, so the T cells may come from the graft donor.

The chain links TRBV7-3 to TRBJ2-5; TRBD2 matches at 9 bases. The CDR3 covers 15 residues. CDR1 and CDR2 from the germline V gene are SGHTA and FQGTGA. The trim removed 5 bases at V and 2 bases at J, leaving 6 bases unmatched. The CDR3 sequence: CASSGGGGPQETQYF. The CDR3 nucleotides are TGTGCCAGCAGCGGCGGGGGGGGCCCTCAAGAGACCCAGTACTTC.

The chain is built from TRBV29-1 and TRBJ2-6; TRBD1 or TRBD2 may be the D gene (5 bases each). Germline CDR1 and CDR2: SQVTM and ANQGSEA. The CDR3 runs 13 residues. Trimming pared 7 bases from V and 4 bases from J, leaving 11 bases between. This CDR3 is CSAGTGGANVLTF. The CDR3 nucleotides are TGCAGCGCCGGGACGGGGGGGGCCAACGTCCTGACTTTC.

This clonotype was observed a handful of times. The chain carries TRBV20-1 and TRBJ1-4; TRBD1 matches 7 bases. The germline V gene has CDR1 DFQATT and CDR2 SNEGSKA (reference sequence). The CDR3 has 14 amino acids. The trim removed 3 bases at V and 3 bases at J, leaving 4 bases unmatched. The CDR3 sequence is CSASQTGSNEKLFF. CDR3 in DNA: TGCAGTGCTAGCCAGACAGGGTCTAATGAAAAACTGTTTTTT.

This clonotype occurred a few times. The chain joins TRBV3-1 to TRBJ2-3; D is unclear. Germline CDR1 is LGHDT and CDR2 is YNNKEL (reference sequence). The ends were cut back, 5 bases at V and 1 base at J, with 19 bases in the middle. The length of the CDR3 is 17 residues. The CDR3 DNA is TGTGCCAGCAGCTATCAGTCCCAGGTGATTCGCACAGATACGCAGTATTTT. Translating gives CASSYQSQVIRTDTQYF.

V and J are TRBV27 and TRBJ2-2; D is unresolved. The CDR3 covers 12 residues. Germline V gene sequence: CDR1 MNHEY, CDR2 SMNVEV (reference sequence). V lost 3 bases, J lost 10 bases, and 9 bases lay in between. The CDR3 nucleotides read TGTGCCAGCAGTTTTGTTGGGTCGGAGCTGTTTTTT. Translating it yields CASSFVGSELFF.

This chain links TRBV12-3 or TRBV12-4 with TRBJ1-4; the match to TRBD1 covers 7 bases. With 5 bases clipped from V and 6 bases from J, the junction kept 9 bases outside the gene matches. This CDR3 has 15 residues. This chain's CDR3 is CASSPTGDGHEKLFF. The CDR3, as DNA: TGTGCCAGCAGTCCTACAGGGGATGGACATGAAAAACTGTTTTTT.

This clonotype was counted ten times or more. The chain's CDR3 is CASSSTGAQYNEQFF. CDR3 DNA: TGTGCCAGCAGTTCTACAGGGGCCCAGTACAATGAGCAGTTCTTC. The chain carries TRBV7-9 and TRBJ2-1, with 7 positions matching TRBD1. This CDR3 has 15 residues. The germline gives CDR1 SEHNR, CDR2 FQNEAQ (reference sequence). V was pared by 6 bases and J by 4 bases, with 9 bases of the junction left unmatched.

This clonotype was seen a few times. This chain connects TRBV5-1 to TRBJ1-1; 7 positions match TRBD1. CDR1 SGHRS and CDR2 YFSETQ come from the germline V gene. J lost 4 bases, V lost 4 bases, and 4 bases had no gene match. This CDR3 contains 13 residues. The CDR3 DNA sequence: TGCGCCAGCAGCCGTACAGGGGCCACTGAAGCTTTCTTT. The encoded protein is CASSRTGATEAFF.

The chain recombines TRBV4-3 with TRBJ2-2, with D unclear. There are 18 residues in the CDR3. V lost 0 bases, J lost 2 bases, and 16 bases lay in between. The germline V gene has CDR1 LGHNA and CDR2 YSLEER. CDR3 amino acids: CASSQDEALLDNTGELFF. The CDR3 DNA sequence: TGCGCCAGCAGCCAAGATGAAGCCCTACTTGATAACACCGGGGAGCTGTTTTTT.

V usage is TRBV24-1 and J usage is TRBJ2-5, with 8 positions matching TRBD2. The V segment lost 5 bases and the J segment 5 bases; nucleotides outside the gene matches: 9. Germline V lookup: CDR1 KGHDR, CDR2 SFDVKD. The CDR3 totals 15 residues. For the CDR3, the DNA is TGTGCCACCAGTGCAGCGGGGGTGGTGTACGAGACCCAGTACTTC. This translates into CATSAAGVVYETQYF.

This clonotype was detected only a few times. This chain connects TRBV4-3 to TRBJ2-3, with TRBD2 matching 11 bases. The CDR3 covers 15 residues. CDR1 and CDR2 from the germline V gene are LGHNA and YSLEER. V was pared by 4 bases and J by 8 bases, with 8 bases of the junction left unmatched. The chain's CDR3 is CASSRGTSGDGTQYF. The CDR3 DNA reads TGCGCCAGCAGCCGAGGGACTAGCGGCGACGGTACGCAGTATTTT.

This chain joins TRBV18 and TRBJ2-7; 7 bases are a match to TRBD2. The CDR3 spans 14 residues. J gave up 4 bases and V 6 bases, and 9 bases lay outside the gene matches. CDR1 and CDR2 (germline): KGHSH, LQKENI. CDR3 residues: CASSDAGLPYEQYF. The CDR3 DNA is TGTGCCAGCTCTGACGCGGGACTACCATACGAGCAGTACTTC.

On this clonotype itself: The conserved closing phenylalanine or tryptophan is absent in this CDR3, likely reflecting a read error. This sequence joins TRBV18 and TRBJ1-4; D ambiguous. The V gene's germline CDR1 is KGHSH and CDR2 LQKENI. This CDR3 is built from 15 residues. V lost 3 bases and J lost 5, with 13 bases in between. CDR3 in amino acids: CASSPRSQGNEKLFI. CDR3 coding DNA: TGTGCCAGCTCACCCCGGTCCCAAGGGAATGAAAAACTGTTTATT.

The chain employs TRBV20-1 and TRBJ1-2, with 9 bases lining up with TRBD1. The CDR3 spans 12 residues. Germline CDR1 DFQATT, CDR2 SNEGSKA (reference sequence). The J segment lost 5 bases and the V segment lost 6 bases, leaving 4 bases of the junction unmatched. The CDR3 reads CSATGGEYGYTF. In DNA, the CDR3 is TGCAGTGCGACAGGGGGAGAGTATGGCTACACCTTC.

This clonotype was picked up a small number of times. In DNA, the CDR3 is TGCAGTGCGCTGAGGACCGCTGAAGCTTTCTTT. It codes for CSALRTAEAFF. This chain links TRBV20-1 with TRBJ1-1; D gene ambiguous. The CDR3 loop spans 11 amino acids. Germline V gives CDR1 DFQATT, CDR2 SNEGSKA (reference sequence). Between the trimmed V and J ends, which lost 6 bases and 6 bases, there was a span of 11 bases.

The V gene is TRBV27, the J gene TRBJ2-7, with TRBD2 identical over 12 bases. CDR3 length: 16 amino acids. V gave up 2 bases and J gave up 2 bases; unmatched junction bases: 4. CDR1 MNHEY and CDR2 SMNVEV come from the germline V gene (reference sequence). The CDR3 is CASSLSLAGGAYEQYF. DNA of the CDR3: TGTGCCAGCAGTTTAAGTCTAGCGGGGGGGGCCTACGAGCAGTACTTC.

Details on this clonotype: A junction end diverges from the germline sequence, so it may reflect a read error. The CDR3 sequence: CASRLGTAYSGANVLTF. In DNA form, the CDR3 reads TGTGCCAGCAGGTTAGGGACAGCCTACTCTGGGGCCAACGTCCTGACTTTC. The chain combines TRBV12-3 or TRBV12-4 with TRBJ2-6, with 7 bases lining up with TRBD1. The CDR3 is 17 amino acids.

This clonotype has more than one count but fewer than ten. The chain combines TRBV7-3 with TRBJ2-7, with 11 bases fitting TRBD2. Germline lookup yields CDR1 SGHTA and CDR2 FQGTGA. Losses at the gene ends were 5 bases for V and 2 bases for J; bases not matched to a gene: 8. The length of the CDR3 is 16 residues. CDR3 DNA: TGTGCCAGCAGCCCCCTGACTAGCGGGGCCCCCTACGAGCAGTACTTC. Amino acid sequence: CASSPLTSGAPYEQYF.

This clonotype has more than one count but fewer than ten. CDR3 nucleotide sequence: TGTGCCAGCAGCCGGACTAGCGGGGCGGGGTACAATGAGCAGTTCTTC. Its translation is CASSRTSGAGYNEQFF. The V and J genes are TRBV7-2 and TRBJ2-1, with 12 bases lining up with TRBD2. Trimming at V came to 5 bases and at J to 4 bases, leaving 6 bases not matched to a gene. The length of the CDR3 is 16 residues. In germline, CDR1 is SGHTA, CDR2 FQGNSA.

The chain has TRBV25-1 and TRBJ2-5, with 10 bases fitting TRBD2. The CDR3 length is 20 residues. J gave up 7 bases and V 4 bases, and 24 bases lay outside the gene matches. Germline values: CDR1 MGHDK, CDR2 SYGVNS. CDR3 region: CASSVATPVGLAGVPMTQYF. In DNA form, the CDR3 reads TGTGCCAGCAGTGTGGCCACCCCAGTGGGGCTAGCGGGGGTACCGATGACCCAGTACTTC.

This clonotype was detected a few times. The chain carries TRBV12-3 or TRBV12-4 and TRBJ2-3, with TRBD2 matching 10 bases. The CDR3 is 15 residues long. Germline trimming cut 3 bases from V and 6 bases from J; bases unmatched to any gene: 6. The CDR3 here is CASSFPSGGGDTQYF. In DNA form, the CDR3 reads TGTGCCAGCAGTTTTCCTAGCGGGGGTGGGGATACGCAGTATTTT.